Sequencing of this T cell receptor beta chain was carried out in a study of human T cells and chemical hapten exposure. Background on the study: DPC (0.01%) was patch tested on the upper back and read at 6 days.

CDR1 is SGHAT and CDR2 is FQNNGV in the germline V gene. The CDR3 loop spans 14 amino acids. V lost 3 bases, J lost 3 bases, and 2 bases stayed unmatched. Overall study findings and caveats: The formation of large CDR3 similarity clusters by expanded TCRs significantly exceeded that of controls.

This clonotype was observed many times. Its antigen is unknown. Stated time point: pre-sensitization, week 0. Noted treatment: therapeutic diphenylcyclopropenone sensitization with weekly scalp DPC. Blood, whole and unfractionated, served as the source for total RNA extraction. The authors' processing: A per-sample median of around 88,000 TCRs was observed, with counts ranging from about 23,224 to 700,000. Each CDR3 protein gets one entry after TCRdb re-called the RACE reads with MiXCR. The V and J calls were determined by TCRdb, not by the authors. The repertoire holds around 60,000 distinct CDR3 sequences, roughly 6.7% seen once, with 1.6% in the top ten.

The input for sequencing was whole blood, taken in connection with sensitization to the hapten diphenylcyclopropenone (DPC). The J gene is TRBJ2-3, the V gene TRBV11-2; TRBD2 matches 8 bases. The origin of this receptor is a woman between 25 and 40 years old with alopecia areata. Some clones in this sample may be carry-over from other donors' samples. The CDR3 DNA is TGTGCCAGCAGCTTGCGACTAGCGACAGATACGCAGTATTTT. As protein: CASSLRLATDTQYF.